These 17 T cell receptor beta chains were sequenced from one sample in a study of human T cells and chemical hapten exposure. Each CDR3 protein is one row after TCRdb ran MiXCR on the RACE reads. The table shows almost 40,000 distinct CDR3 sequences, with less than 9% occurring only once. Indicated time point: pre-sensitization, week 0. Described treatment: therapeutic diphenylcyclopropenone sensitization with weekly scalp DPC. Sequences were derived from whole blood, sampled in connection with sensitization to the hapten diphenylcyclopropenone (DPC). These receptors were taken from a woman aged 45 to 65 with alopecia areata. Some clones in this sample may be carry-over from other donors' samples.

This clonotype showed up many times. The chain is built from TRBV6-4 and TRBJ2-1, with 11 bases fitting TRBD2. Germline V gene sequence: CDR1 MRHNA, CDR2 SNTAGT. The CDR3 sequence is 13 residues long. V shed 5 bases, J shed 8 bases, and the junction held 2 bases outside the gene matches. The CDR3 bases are TGTGCCAGCAGTACTAGCGGGAGCGATGAGCAGTTCTTC. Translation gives CASSTSGSDEQFF.

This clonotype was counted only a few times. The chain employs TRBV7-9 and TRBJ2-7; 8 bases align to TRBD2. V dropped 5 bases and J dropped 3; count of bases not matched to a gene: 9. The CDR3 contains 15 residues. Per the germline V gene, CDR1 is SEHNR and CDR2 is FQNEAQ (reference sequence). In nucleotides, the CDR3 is TGTGCCAGCAGCGGCTTTAGCGGGACGGGCTACGAGCAGTACTTC. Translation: CASSGFSGTGYEQYF.

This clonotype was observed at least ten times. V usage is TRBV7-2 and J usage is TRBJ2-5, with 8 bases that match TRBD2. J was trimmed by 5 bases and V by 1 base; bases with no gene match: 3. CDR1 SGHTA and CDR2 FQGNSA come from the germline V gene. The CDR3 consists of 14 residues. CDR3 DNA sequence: TGTGCCAGCAGCTTAGGCGGGGGGTCCGAGACCCAGTACTTC. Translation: CASSLGGGSETQYF.

The CDR3: CSVAEGSYEQYF. The CDR3, as DNA: TGCAGCGTCGCGGAGGGCTCCTACGAGCAGTACTTC. The chain has TRBV29-1 and TRBJ2-7; tentatively, D is TRBD2 (6 bases). CDR1 and CDR2 (germline): SQVTM, ANQGSEA. The V end lost 6 bases, the J end lost 0 bases, and 9 bases lay between the germline ends. The CDR3 sequence is 12 residues long.

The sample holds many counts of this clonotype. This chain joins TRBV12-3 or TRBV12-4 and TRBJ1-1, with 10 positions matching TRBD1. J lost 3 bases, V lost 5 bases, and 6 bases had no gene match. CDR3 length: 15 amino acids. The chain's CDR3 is CASSATGGMYTEAFF. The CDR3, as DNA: TGTGCCAGCAGTGCGACAGGGGGCATGTACACTGAAGCTTTCTTT.

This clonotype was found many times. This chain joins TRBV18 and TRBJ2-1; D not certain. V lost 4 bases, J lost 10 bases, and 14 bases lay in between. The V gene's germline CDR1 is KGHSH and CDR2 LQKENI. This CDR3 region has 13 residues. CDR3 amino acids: CASSQQDLREQFF. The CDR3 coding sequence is TGTGCCAGCTCACAACAAGACCTCCGCGAGCAGTTCTTC.

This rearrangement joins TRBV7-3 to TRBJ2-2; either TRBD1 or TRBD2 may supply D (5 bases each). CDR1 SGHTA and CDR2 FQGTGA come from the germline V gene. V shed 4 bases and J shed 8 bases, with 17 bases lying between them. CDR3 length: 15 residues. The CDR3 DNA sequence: TGTGCCAGCAGCTCGACCGGGACCCGGAGGGGGGAGCTGTTTTTT. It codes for CASSSTGTRRGELFF.

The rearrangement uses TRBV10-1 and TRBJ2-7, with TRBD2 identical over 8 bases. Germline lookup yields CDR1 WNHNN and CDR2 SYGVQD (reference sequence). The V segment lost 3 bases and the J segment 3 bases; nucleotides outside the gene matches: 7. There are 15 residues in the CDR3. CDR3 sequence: CASSDGPSGSYEQYF. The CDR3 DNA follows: TGCGCCAGCAGTGATGGTCCAAGCGGGAGCTACGAGCAGTACTTC.

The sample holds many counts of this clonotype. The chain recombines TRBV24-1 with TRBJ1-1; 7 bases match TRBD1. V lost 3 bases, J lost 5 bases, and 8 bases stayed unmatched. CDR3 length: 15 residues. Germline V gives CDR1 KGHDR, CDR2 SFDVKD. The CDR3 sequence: CATSDGTGVATEAFF. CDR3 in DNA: TGTGCCACCAGTGATGGAACAGGGGTGGCTACTGAAGCTTTCTTT.

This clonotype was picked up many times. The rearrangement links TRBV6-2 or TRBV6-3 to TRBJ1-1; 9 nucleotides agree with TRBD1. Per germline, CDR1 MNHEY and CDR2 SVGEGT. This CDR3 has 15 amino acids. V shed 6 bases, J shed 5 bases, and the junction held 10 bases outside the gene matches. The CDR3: CASRSTGGEWTEAFF. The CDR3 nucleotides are TGTGCCAGCAGATCGACAGGGGGAGAGTGGACTGAAGCTTTCTTT.

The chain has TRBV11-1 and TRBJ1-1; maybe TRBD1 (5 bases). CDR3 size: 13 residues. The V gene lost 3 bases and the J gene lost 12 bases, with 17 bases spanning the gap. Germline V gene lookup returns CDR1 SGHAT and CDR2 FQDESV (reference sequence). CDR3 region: CASSLGLASGTFF. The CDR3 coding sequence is TGTGCCAGCAGCTTGGGACTCGCCTCAGGGACTTTCTTT.

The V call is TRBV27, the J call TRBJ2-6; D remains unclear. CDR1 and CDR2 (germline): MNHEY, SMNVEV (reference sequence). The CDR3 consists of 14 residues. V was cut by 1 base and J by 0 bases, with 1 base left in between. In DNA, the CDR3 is TGTGCCAGCAGTTTATACTCTGGGGCCAACGTCCTGACTTTC. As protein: CASSLYSGANVLTF.

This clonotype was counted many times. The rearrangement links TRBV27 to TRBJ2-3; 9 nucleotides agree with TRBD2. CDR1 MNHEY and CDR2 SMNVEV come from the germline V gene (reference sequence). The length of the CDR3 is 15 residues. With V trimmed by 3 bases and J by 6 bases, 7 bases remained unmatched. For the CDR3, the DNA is TGTGCCAGCAGTTTTGGCGGGAGGGCCCGGGATACGCAGTATTTT. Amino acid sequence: CASSFGGRARDTQYF.

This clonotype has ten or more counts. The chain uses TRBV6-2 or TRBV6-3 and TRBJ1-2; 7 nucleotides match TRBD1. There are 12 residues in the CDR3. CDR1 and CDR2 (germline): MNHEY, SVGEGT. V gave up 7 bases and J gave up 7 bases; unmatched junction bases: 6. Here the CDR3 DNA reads TGTGCCAGCAAAGAGGGGGCGCGTGGCTACACCTTC. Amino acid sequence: CASKEGARGYTF.

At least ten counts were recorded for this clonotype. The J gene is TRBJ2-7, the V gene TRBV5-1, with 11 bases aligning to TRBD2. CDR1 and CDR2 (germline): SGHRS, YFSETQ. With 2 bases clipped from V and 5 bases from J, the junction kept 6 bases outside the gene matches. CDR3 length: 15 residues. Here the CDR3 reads CASSFSGRAFDEQYF. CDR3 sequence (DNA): TGCGCCAGCAGCTTTAGCGGGAGGGCCTTCGACGAGCAGTACTTC.

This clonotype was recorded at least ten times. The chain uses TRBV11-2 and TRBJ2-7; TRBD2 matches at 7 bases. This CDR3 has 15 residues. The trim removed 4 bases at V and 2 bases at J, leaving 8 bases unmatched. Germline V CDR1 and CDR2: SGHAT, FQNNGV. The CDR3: CASSSPKRDPYEQYF. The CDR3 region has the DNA TGTGCCAGCAGCTCACCGAAGCGGGATCCCTACGAGCAGTACTTC.

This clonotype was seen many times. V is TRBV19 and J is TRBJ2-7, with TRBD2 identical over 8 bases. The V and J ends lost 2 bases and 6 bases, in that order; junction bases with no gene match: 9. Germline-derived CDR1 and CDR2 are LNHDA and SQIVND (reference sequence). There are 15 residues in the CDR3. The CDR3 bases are TGTGCCAGTAGTATACGGTCTGGACTAGCCTCCGAGCAGTACTTC. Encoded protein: CASSIRSGLASEQYF.